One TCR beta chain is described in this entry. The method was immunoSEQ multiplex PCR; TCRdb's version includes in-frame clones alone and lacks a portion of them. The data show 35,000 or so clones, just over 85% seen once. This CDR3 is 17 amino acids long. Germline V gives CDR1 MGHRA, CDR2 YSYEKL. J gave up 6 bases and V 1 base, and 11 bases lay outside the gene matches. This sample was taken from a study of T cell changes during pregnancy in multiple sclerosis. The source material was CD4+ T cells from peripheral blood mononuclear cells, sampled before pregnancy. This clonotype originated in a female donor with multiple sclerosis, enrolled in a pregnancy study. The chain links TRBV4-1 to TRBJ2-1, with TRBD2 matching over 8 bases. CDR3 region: CASSQVRAREVANEQFF. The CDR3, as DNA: TGCGCCAGCAGCCAAGTTAGGGCGCGGGAGGTAGCCAATGAGCAGTTCTTC.